The clone carrying this T cell receptor (beta chain) has more than one count but fewer than ten. Together with a sample-barcoded 5' primer, a J-beta primer mix was included in a second PCR lasting roughly 6 to 12 cycles. TCRdb ran MiXCR on the 5' RACE reads and lists one entry per CDR3 protein. The table has about a million distinct CDR3 sequences, roughly 51% seen once. The sample is drawn from a study of blood T cells in healthy people across ages. The CDR3 has 15 residues. Germline CDR1 SGHRS, CDR2 YFSETQ. Trimming pared 2 bases from V and 8 bases from J, leaving 17 bases between. The sequence was obtained from a woman aged 55-69 years in good health. The rearrangement links TRBV5-1 to TRBJ2-1; no clear D gene. The source material was blood. In DNA, the CDR3 is TGCGCCAGCAGCTTTGATGGGCCCCCTCTCGATGAGCAGTTCTTC. Amino acid sequence: CASSFDGPPLDEQFF. Using reference TRBV5-1 and TRBJ2-1 for the parts outside the CDR3, the full variable domain is KAGVTQTPRYLIKTRGQQVTLSCSPISGHRSVSWYQQTPGQGLQFLFEYFSETQRNKGNFPGRFSGRQFSNSRSEMNVSTLELGDSALYLCASSFDGPPLDEQFFGPGTRLTVL.